Shown below are 9 T cell receptor beta chains from a single sample sequenced in a study of response to subunit inactivated influenza vaccine. TCRdb re-called the RT-PCR reads with MiXCR, one entry per CDR3 protein. This sample has about 580,000 distinct CDR3 sequences, with around 15% found just once. Sequencing used PBMCs from blood, obtained roughly 13 days after vaccination. The receptors originated from a man in his fifties or sixties who received an inactivated influenza vaccine.

The chain combines TRBV10-3 with TRBJ2-7; possible D gene TRBD1, 6 bases. The CDR3 is made up of 11 amino acids. The germline CDR1 and CDR2 sequences are ENHRY and SYGVKD. Trimming took off 10 bases at V and 5 bases at J, with 12 bases between the two ends. CDR3 nucleotides: TGTGCCAGTACAGGGCGGGACGAGCAGTACTTC. This codes for CASTGRDEQYF.

At least ten counts were recorded for this clonotype. The chain has TRBV12-3 or TRBV12-4 and TRBJ2-7, with a possible D match to TRBD2 (6 bases). V lost 4 bases, J lost 6 bases, and 16 bases lay in between. This CDR3 spans 14 amino acids. Here the CDR3 DNA reads TGTGCCAGCAGTTCAACGGGGGACTCCCCCGAGCAGTACTTC. Its translation is CASSSTGDSPEQYF.

The chain is built from TRBV20-1 and TRBJ1-5, with 9 bases matching TRBD1. Trimming at V came to 3 bases and at J to 0 bases, leaving 3 bases not matched to a gene. Germline loops: CDR1 DFQATT, CDR2 SNEGSKA (reference sequence). The length of the CDR3 is 15 residues. The CDR3, as DNA: TGCAGTGCTAGCGGGGACAGGGTTAGCAATCAGCCCCAGCATTTT. This codes for CSASGDRVSNQPQHF.

The V and J genes are TRBV12-3 or TRBV12-4 and TRBJ2-6; D is undetermined. This CDR3 contains 18 residues. V was trimmed by 4 bases and J by 2 bases, leaving 18 bases between them. CDR3 in amino acids: CASSSYGSLLPGANVLTF. The CDR3 nucleotides are TGTGCCAGCAGTTCCTACGGAAGCCTTTTGCCTGGGGCCAACGTCCTGACTTTC.

This chain links TRBV12-3 or TRBV12-4 with TRBJ2-3, with TRBD2 matching over 13 bases. This CDR3 region has 16 residues. V shed 6 bases, J shed 5 bases, and the junction held 8 bases outside the gene matches. This CDR3 is CASSLLAGGVGDTQYF. As DNA, the CDR3 is TGTGCCAGCAGCCTACTAGCGGGGGGGGTCGGAGATACGCAGTATTTT.

In its sample, this clonotype was seen many times. The V gene is TRBV27, the J gene TRBJ1-2; 7 positions match TRBD1. This CDR3 region has 14 residues. Germline V gives CDR1 MNHEY, CDR2 SMNVEV (reference sequence). The ends lost 6 bases at V and 1 base at J; junction bases unmatched: 5. CDR3 sequence reads: CASSATGFNYGYTF. The CDR3 coding sequence is TGTGCCAGCAGCGCGACAGGGTTTAACTATGGCTACACCTTC.

This clonotype was seen at least ten times. The chain couples TRBV6-5 to TRBJ1-5; TRBD1 might be the D (5 bases). V was cut by 0 bases and J by 3 bases, with 9 bases left in between. The CDR3 runs to 15 residues. Germline V lookup: CDR1 MNHEY, CDR2 SVGAGI. CDR3 nucleotide sequence: TGTGCCAGCAGTTACTCGGGCAGGGACAATCAGCCCCAGCATTTT. Residues: CASSYSGRDNQPQHF.

This clonotype turned up a few times. The V call is TRBV4-1, the J call TRBJ1-2, with 7 positions matching TRBD1. The CDR3 has 14 residues. J was trimmed by 4 bases and V by 5 bases; bases with no gene match: 7. Germline V gene sequence: CDR1 MGHRA, CDR2 YSYEKL. CDR3 DNA sequence: TGCGCCAGCAGCAAGCAGGGACAGCTCTATGGCTACACCTTC. Encoded protein: CASSKQGQLYGYTF.

The V call is TRBV7-8, the J call TRBJ2-3; TRBD2 aligns across 7 bases. Germline assignment: CDR1 SGHVS and CDR2 FQNEAQ. The CDR3 loop spans 15 amino acids. V was clipped by 4 bases and J by 2 bases; unmatched bases: 6. CDR3 loop: CASSSPGGVTDTQYF. CDR3 in DNA: TGTGCCAGCAGCTCTCCGGGGGGAGTCACAGATACGCAGTATTTT.